The TCR beta chain under discussion was sequenced for a study of identical twins. The ends lost 6 bases at V and 5 bases at J; junction bases unmatched: 9. This CDR3 spans 15 amino acids. General observations from the study: Models underestimated TCR alpha sharing (out-of-frame) in monozygotic twins.

Template switching supplied a universal primer site; unique molecular identifiers were carried on the cDNA. In TCRdb, the 5' RACE reads were re-called with MiXCR into one record per CDR3 protein. The sample lists hundreds of thousands of distinct CDR3 sequences; 15% to 20% were seen once. The table lists this clonotype with many counts. Its antigen is unknown. The same data also went into a second study, on T cells expressing NK-cell markers.

Sequenced material: PBMCs. The chain links TRBV12-3 or TRBV12-4 to TRBJ2-3; TRBD2 agrees at 9 bases. The clonotype comes from a woman between 18 and 29 years old in good health. DNA of the CDR3: TGTGCCAGCAGGACCTTAGCGGGAGAGATAGATACGCAGTATTTT. Residues: CASRTLAGEIDTQYF.